This is a list of T cell receptor beta chains from one sample in a study of blood T cell repertoires in COVID-19. TCRdb's copy holds only in-frame clones and misses some; the assay was immunoSEQ multiplex PCR. Of tens of thousands of clones in the sample, approximately 87% are singletons; the top ten hold roughly a sixth. Sequences were obtained from peripheral blood. These receptors were taken from a man aged 80 or over in a cohort sampled during active COVID-19. The CDR3 runs from the conserved cysteine through the conserved F or W. The order of the fields is J gene, D gene, clone size, V gene, CDR3 protein, CDR3 DNA. A D gene is named only where the DNA matches it firmly. The listing skips clone size in some rows; elsewhere it reads once, few, many or a size class.

j_gene: TRBJ2-5; d_gene: .; abundance: .; v_gene: TRBV20-1; CDR3aa: CSAGGRETQYF; CDR3nt: TGCAGTGCCGGGGGGCGAGAGACCCAGTACTTC
j_gene: TRBJ2-7; d_gene: TRBD2; abundance: .; v_gene: TRBV7-2; CDR3aa: CASSLGGLAGVFSYEQYF; CDR3nt: TGTGCCAGCAGCTTAGGGGGACTAGCGGGGGTTTTTTCCTACGAGCAGTACTTC
j_gene: TRBJ2-2; d_gene: .; abundance: few; v_gene: TRBV4-3; CDR3aa: CASSQGDKNTGELFF; CDR3nt: TGCGCCAGCAGCCAGGGGGACAAGAACACCGGGGAGCTGTTTTTT
j_gene: TRBJ2-2; d_gene: TRBD2; abundance: .; v_gene: TRBV7-3; CDR3aa: CASSSLAGGGSPGELFF; CDR3nt: TGTGCCAGCAGCTCACTAGCGGGGGGCGGGAGTCCCGGGGAGCTGTTTTTT
j_gene: TRBJ2-1; d_gene: TRBD1; abundance: .; v_gene: TRBV24-1; CDR3aa: CATSDPGQGIAEQFF; CDR3nt: TGTGCCACCAGTGATCCAGGACAGGGAATCGCTGAGCAGTTCTTC
j_gene: TRBJ2-7; d_gene: TRBD1; abundance: .; v_gene: TRBV19; CDR3aa: CASSIDRGLYEQYF; CDR3nt: TGTGCCAGTAGTATAGACAGGGGGCTCTACGAGCAGTACTTC
j_gene: TRBJ1-5; d_gene: TRBD1; abundance: .; v_gene: TRBV6-5; CDR3aa: CASSRRTGSNQPQHF; CDR3nt: TGTGCCAGCAGTAGACGGACAGGTAGCAATCAGCCCCAGCATTTT
j_gene: TRBJ2-2; d_gene: .; abundance: .; v_gene: TRBV5-6; CDR3aa: CASSASGFWDTGELFF; CDR3nt: TGTGCCAGCAGCGCGTCAGGGTTTTGGGACACCGGGGAGCTGTTTTTT
j_gene: TRBJ2-1; d_gene: TRBD1; abundance: .; v_gene: TRBV11-2; CDR3aa: CASSLVPGTAYNEQFF; CDR3nt: TGTGCCAGCAGCTTAGTACCCGGGACAGCCTACAATGAGCAGTTCTTC
j_gene: TRBJ2-7; d_gene: .; abundance: few; v_gene: TRBV4-2; CDR3aa: CASSQDSSGKFGHEQYF; CDR3nt: TGTGCCAGCAGCCAAGATTCGTCGGGGAAGTTTGGCCACGAGCAGTACTTC
j_gene: TRBJ2-3; d_gene: .; abundance: .; v_gene: TRBV21-1; CDR3aa: CARKGLALDTQYF; CDR3nt: TGTGCCAGAAAAGGACTAGCGTTAGATACGCAGTATTTT
j_gene: TRBJ2-5; d_gene: TRBD1; abundance: .; v_gene: TRBV7-2; CDR3aa: CASSLQQGARETQYF; CDR3nt: TGTGCCAGCAGCTTACAACAGGGGGCTAGAGAGACCCAGTACTTC
j_gene: TRBJ1-4; d_gene: TRBD1; abundance: .; v_gene: TRBV18; CDR3aa: CASSPGTGRDEKLFF; CDR3nt: TGTGCCAGCTCACCAGGGACAGGGCGTGATGAAAAACTGTTTTTT
j_gene: TRBJ1-2; d_gene: .; abundance: .; v_gene: TRBV6-5; CDR3aa: CASAGGGYGYTF; CDR3nt: TGTGCCAGCGCGGGGGGGGGCTATGGCTACACCTTC
j_gene: TRBJ1-2; d_gene: TRBD1; abundance: .; v_gene: TRBV6-5; CDR3aa: CASSPGDRLTGGYTF; CDR3nt: TGTGCCAGCAGTCCAGGGGACAGACTAACGGGTGGCTACACCTTC
j_gene: TRBJ2-5; d_gene: TRBD1; abundance: once; v_gene: TRBV5-4; CDR3aa: CASSRTGVSEETQYF; CDR3nt: TGTGCCAGCAGCCGGACAGGGGTTTCTGAAGAGACCCAGTACTTC